One and the same sample provided the 5 T cell receptor beta chains below, sequenced in a study of response to subunit inactivated influenza vaccine. A single record per CDR3 protein comes from TCRdb applying MiXCR to the RT-PCR reads. The table includes around 580,000 distinct CDR3 sequences, 13% to 15% detected once. The sequenced sample was PBMCs from blood, obtained roughly 12 days after vaccination. Receptors were obtained from a man aged 45-65 years who received an inactivated influenza vaccine.

This clonotype has more than one count but fewer than ten. The chain recombines TRBV12-3 or TRBV12-4 with TRBJ2-5; 9 bases are shared with TRBD2. CDR3 length: 14 residues. The ends lost 4 bases at V and 5 bases at J; junction bases unmatched: 5. Here the CDR3 DNA reads TGTGCCAGCAGTTATAGCGGGGGTATGGAGACCCAGTACTTC. Its protein is CASSYSGGMETQYF.

This clonotype was observed a few times. The rearrangement links TRBV28 to TRBJ2-2; a possible D gene is TRBD1 (7 bases). Germline lookup yields CDR1 MDHEN and CDR2 SYDVKM. V was trimmed by 6 bases and J by 7 bases, leaving 15 bases between them. The CDR3 has 14 amino acids. The DNA of the CDR3 is TGTGCCAGCAGCCCCCCAGGGGGGCTCGGGGAGCTGTTTTTT. Protein sequence: CASSPPGGLGELFF.

This clonotype was seen more than once but under ten times. J is TRBJ2-7 and V is TRBV4-2; TRBD2 aligns across 13 bases. Germline trimming cut 1 base from V and 5 bases from J; bases unmatched to any gene: 8. Per germline, CDR1 LGHNA and CDR2 YNFKEQ. The CDR3 runs 17 residues. CDR3 DNA sequence: TGTGCCAGCAGCCAAGTCGAAGGACTAGCGGGAGTCCACGAGCAGTACTTC. It translates to CASSQVEGLAGVHEQYF.

The chain has TRBV12-3 or TRBV12-4 and TRBJ2-7; D not certain. V lost 7 bases, J lost 0 bases, and 10 bases lay in between. This CDR3 has 13 amino acids. CDR3 sequence: CASTLGSSYEQYF. Here the CDR3 DNA reads TGTGCCAGCACCCTGGGAAGCTCCTACGAGCAGTACTTC.

This clonotype was counted between two and nine times. The chain uses TRBV6-1 and TRBJ2-2; TRBD1 matches 10 bases. The V gene end was trimmed by 6 bases and the J gene end by 1 base; junction bases not matched to a gene: 2. This CDR3 is built from 15 residues. Germline CDR1 is MNHNS and CDR2 is SASEGT. CDR3 DNA: TGTGCCAGCAGAAGGGACAGGGGGAACACCGGGGAGCTGTTTTTT. Protein: CASRRDRGNTGELFF.